The 21 T cell receptor beta chains presented below share a single source sample, sequenced in a study of cytomegalovirus exposure and HLA in healthy donors. In the PCR, 60 Vbeta and 13 Jbeta primers were used. Profiled with immunoSEQ multiplex PCR; TCRdb holds only in-frame clones, not every one. Found here are approximately 300,000 clones, about four fifths of them singletons; the top ten hold roughly 0.31%. What was sequenced was PBMCs. The receptors derive from a girl under 10 years old in good health and CMV-seronegative.

V gene TRBV27 combines with J gene TRBJ1-2; tentatively, D is TRBD1 (6 bases). V dropped 4 bases and J dropped 5 bases, with 20 bases sitting between them. The CDR3 covers 16 residues. Germline CDR1 MNHEY, CDR2 SMNVEV (reference sequence). The CDR3 DNA sequence: TGTGCCAGCAGTTCATACCGGGGGGGCCAAGGATATGGCTACACCTTC. Amino acids: CASSSYRGGQGYGYTF.

The rearrangement uses TRBV7-2 and TRBJ2-7; D not resolved. The CDR3 spans 14 residues. Germline CDR1 SGHTA, CDR2 FQGNSA. Trimming took 2 bases from V and 2 from J, leaving 10 bases between them. For the CDR3, the DNA is TGTGCCAGCAGCTTACTTACTTTAGCCTACGAGCAGTACTTC. Encoded protein: CASSLLTLAYEQYF.

V gene TRBV7-2 combines with J gene TRBJ2-5; tentative D call: TRBD2 (7 bases). CDR3 length equals 16 residues. Trimming removed 1 base at V and 4 bases at J, with 16 bases between. CDR1 is SGHTA and CDR2 is FQGNSA in the germline V gene. The CDR3 DNA is TGTGCCAGCAGCTTAGGGCATCGGGGGGCGGGAGAGACCCAGTACTTC. Translation: CASSLGHRGAGETQYF.

The rearrangement links TRBV7-2 to TRBJ2-7, with 9 bases fitting TRBD2. V shed 5 bases, J shed 2 bases, and the junction held 7 bases outside the gene matches. Looked up from germline, CDR1 is SGHTA and CDR2 is FQGNSA. The CDR3 extends over 15 amino acids. The CDR3 DNA follows: TGTGCCAGCAGCCAGACTAGCGGAAGGCCCTACGAGCAGTACTTC. Its translation is CASSQTSGRPYEQYF.

The genes are TRBV11-2 and TRBJ1-1; the D gene is possibly TRBD1 (6 bases). The germline V gene has CDR1 SGHAT and CDR2 FQNNGV. The CDR3 is 13 residues long. Trimming pared 3 bases from V and 5 bases from J, leaving 10 bases between. As DNA, the CDR3 is TGTGCCAGCAGCTTTCAGGGGCGAACTGAAGCTTTCTTT. Translated: CASSFQGRTEAFF.

A word on this clone: The same CDR3 is also encoded by other DNA sequences in this sample. The CDR3 DNA reads as TGCAGCGTGGGACAGGGCCTGAACACTGAAGCTTTCTTT. Its protein product is CSVGQGLNTEAFF. The chain has TRBV29-1 and TRBJ1-1; 9 bases line up with TRBD1. This CDR3 is built from 13 residues. The germline CDR1 and CDR2 sequences are SQVTM and ANQGSEA. The trim removed 6 bases at V and 0 bases at J, leaving 2 bases unmatched.

The chain combines TRBV5-1 with TRBJ1-1, with a tentative D call TRBD1 (5 bases). In germline, CDR1 is SGHRS, CDR2 YFSETQ. Trimming pared 0 bases from V and 7 bases from J, leaving 16 bases between. The CDR3 extends over 15 amino acids. CDR3 DNA: TGCGCCAGCAGCTTGGTTGTTGGACAACAACTTGAAGCTTTCTTT. The encoded protein is CASSLVVGQQLEAFF.

The V call is TRBV5-6, the J call TRBJ2-2; a possible D gene is TRBD1 (6 bases). V lost 3 bases and J 2 bases, leaving 17 bases between the germline ends. This CDR3 has 17 residues. Looked up from germline, CDR1 is SGHDT and CDR2 is YYEEEE. The CDR3 protein is CASSSSYRDSNTGELFF. The CDR3 nucleotides are TGTGCCAGCAGCTCGAGCTACAGGGATAGCAACACCGGGGAGCTGTTTTTT.

The chain carries TRBV19 and TRBJ1-5, with D perhaps TRBD1 (6 bases). The V and J ends lost 6 bases and 0 bases respectively, with 18 bases between them. Looked up from germline, CDR1 is LNHDA and CDR2 is SQIVND (reference sequence). The CDR3 consists of 17 residues. CDR3 in DNA: TGTGCCAGTAGCGCGACCGACAGGTGGCGTAGCAATCAGCCCCAGCATTTT. As protein: CASSATDRWRSNQPQHF.

V and J are TRBV28 and TRBJ2-1; tentatively, D is TRBD1 (6 bases). CDR1 is MDHEN and CDR2 is SYDVKM in the germline V gene. The CDR3 is 18 residues long. Deletions cut 5 bases from V and 7 bases from J, with 27 bases between. Here the CDR3 reads CASSEQGYRTTTANEQFF. CDR3 nucleotides: TGTGCCAGCAGTGAACAGGGTTACCGGACCACGACGGCAAATGAGCAGTTCTTC. Full variable domain (missing parts from reference TRBV28 and TRBJ2-1): DVKVTQSSRYLVKRTGEKVFLECVQDMDHENMFWYRQDPGLGLRLIYFSYDVKMKEKGDIPEGYSVSREKKERFSLILESASTNQTSMYLCASSEQGYRTTTANEQFFGPGTRLTVL.

This chain connects TRBV2 to TRBJ1-1; 8 nucleotides match TRBD1. V trimming: 3 bases; J trimming: 7 bases; junction bases outside the gene matches: 1. The CDR3 loop spans 12 amino acids. The germline CDR1 and CDR2 sequences are SNHLY and FYNNEI. CDR3 sequence reads: CASSDRGREAFF. In DNA form, the CDR3 reads TGTGCCAGCAGTGACAGGGGGCGTGAAGCTTTCTTT.

The chain is built from TRBV9 and TRBJ1-2; 10 bases are a match to TRBD1. The V gene's germline CDR1 is SGDLS and CDR2 YYNGEE. This CDR3 has 16 amino acids. Losses at the gene ends were 4 bases for V and 4 bases for J; bases not matched to a gene: 10. The CDR3 sequence: CASSPRTGGAIYGYTF. CDR3 DNA sequence: TGTGCCAGCAGCCCCAGGACAGGGGGGGCTATCTATGGCTACACCTTC. Full variable domain (outside the CDR3, taken from reference TRBV9 and TRBJ1-2): DSGVTQTPKHLITATGQRVTLRCSPRSGDLSVYWYQQSLDQGLQFLIQYYNGEERAKGNILERFSAQQFPDLHSELNLSSLELGDSALYFCASSPRTGGAIYGYTFGSGTRLTVV.

The chain has TRBV10-3 and TRBJ2-4, with 8 bases lining up with TRBD1. The CDR3 is made up of 12 amino acids. The junction had 3 bases not matched to a gene; V was cut back by 8 bases and J by 6 bases. The germline CDR1 and CDR2 sequences are ENHRY and SYGVKD. DNA for the CDR3: TGTGCCATCGGAGGGACAGGAAACATTCAGTACTTC. Encoded protein: CAIGGTGNIQYF.

The rearrangement uses TRBV18 and TRBJ2-7; 12 nucleotides line up with TRBD1. CDR1 and CDR2 (germline): KGHSH, LQKENI. V lost 5 bases and J lost 4; bases outside the gene matches: 6. The CDR3 is made up of 15 amino acids. CDR3 residues: CASSSGTGGAYEQYF. The CDR3 DNA sequence: TGTGCCAGCTCATCAGGGACAGGGGGCGCGTACGAGCAGTACTTC. Full variable domain (remainder filled in from reference TRBV18 and TRBJ2-7): NAGVMQNPRHLVRRRGQEARLRCSPMKGHSHVYWYRQLPEEGLKFMVYLQKENIIDESGMPKERFSAEFPKEGPSILRIQQVVRGDSAAYFCASSSGTGGAYEQYFGPGTRLTVT.

This rearrangement joins TRBV7-9 to TRBJ2-5; 11 bases match TRBD1. There are 16 residues in the CDR3. V lost 4 bases, J lost 2 bases, and 6 bases stayed unmatched. Germline lookup yields CDR1 SEHNR and CDR2 FQNEAQ (reference sequence). The CDR3 DNA follows: TGTGCCAGCAGCTCAATAGGACAGGGGGCTCAAGAGACCCAGTACTTC. Its translation: CASSSIGQGAQETQYF.

The chain recombines TRBV7-2 with TRBJ2-7; no clear D gene. Per germline, CDR1 SGHTA and CDR2 FQGNSA. V lost 2 bases, J lost 5 bases, and 13 bases lay in between. The CDR3 runs to 14 residues. CDR3: CASSLLAQSNEQYF. The CDR3 DNA reads TGTGCCAGCAGCTTACTTGCCCAGTCCAACGAGCAGTACTTC.

The V gene is TRBV6-1, the J gene TRBJ1-2; a weak D match, TRBD1 (5 bases). The V end lost 3 bases, the J end lost 6 bases, and 17 bases lay between the germline ends. This CDR3 spans 15 amino acids. From germline, CDR1 is MNHNS and CDR2 SASEGT. The CDR3 reads CASSDSIGRADGYTF. The CDR3, as DNA: TGTGCCAGCAGTGATTCAATTGGCAGGGCCGATGGCTACACCTTC.

Written as DNA, the CDR3 is TGTGCCAGCAGCTTATTCGCCCGGAATGAGCAGTTCTTC. This encodes CASSLFARNEQFF. The chain couples TRBV11-3 to TRBJ2-1; D is undetermined. The ends were cut back, 2 bases at V and 7 bases at J, with 9 bases in the middle. The CDR3 extends over 13 amino acids. Germline V gene sequence: CDR1 SGHNT, CDR2 YENEEA.

The gene calls are TRBV4-1 and TRBJ2-7, with 7 bases aligning to TRBD1. This CDR3 has 17 amino acids. Germline loops: CDR1 MGHRA, CDR2 YSYEKL. The V segment lost 0 bases and the J segment 0 bases; nucleotides outside the gene matches: 8. This CDR3 is CASSQDWGQRLSYEQYF. The CDR3 DNA sequence: TGCGCCAGCAGCCAAGATTGGGGACAGCGACTCTCCTACGAGCAGTACTTC.

This clone was picked up one time. The gene calls are TRBV10-3 and TRBJ1-6; D unresolved. This CDR3 has 13 residues. The V gene's germline CDR1 is ENHRY and CDR2 SYGVKD. V lost 0 bases and J 7 bases, leaving 4 bases between the germline ends. Written as DNA, the CDR3 is TGTGCCATCAGTGAGTCTCAAAATTCACCCCTCCACTTT. Its translation is CAISESQNSPLHF.

The chain carries TRBV6-5 and TRBJ1-2; unclear D gene. Germline CDR1 reads MNHEY; CDR2 reads SVGAGI. This CDR3 is built from 15 residues. Trimming took off 0 bases at V and 4 bases at J, with 12 bases between the two ends. The CDR3 sequence is CASSYSISGGYGYTF. The CDR3 DNA is TGTGCCAGCAGTTACTCGATATCGGGAGGCTATGGCTACACCTTC.